The 10 T cell receptor beta chains below come from one sample, sequenced in a study of blood T cell repertoires in COVID-19. Sequenced by immunoSEQ multiplex PCR; TCRdb stores in-frame clones only, minus some. The sample yields around 100,000 clones, under 90% seen once. Specimen: peripheral blood. The receptors originated from a man aged 55 to 70 with COVID-19, enrolled during active disease.

The count of this clone is one. The chain recombines TRBV2 with TRBJ2-3, with TRBD2 identical over 11 bases. This CDR3 has 16 amino acids. The germline V gene encodes CDR1 SNHLY and CDR2 FYNNEI. V was clipped by 5 bases and J by 2 bases; unmatched bases: 6. CDR3 nucleotides: TGTGCCAGCAGTTCCGGACTAGCGGGTATCACAGATACGCAGTATTTT. It specifies CASSSGLAGITDTQYF.

The chain is built from TRBV7-8 and TRBJ2-3; 8 nucleotides line up with TRBD2. Per germline, CDR1 SGHVS and CDR2 FQNEAQ. The CDR3 extends over 14 amino acids. The J segment lost 2 bases and the V segment lost 5 bases, leaving 3 bases of the junction unmatched. CDR3 loop: CASSRSGNTDTQYF. The CDR3 DNA sequence: TGTGCCAGCAGCCGTAGCGGGAACACAGATACGCAGTATTTT.

This clone showed up just once. The DNA of the CDR3 is TGCGCCAGCAGCTTGGCTGGGACAGGGACCCAGTACTTC. Translating gives CASSLAGTGTQYF. The chain has TRBV5-1 and TRBJ2-5; 8 bases line up with TRBD1. This CDR3 region has 13 residues. Per the germline V gene, CDR1 is SGHRS and CDR2 is YFSETQ. With 0 bases clipped from V and 7 bases from J, the junction kept 2 bases outside the gene matches. Together with reference TRBV5-1 and TRBJ2-5, the CDR3 gives the full variable domain: KAGVTQTPRYLIKTRGQQVTLSCSPISGHRSVSWYQQTPGQGLQFLFEYFSETQRNKGNFPGRFSGRQFSNSRSEMNVSTLELGDSALYLCASSLAGTGTQYFGPGTRLLVL.

The V gene is TRBV29-1, the J gene TRBJ2-5; 8 nucleotides match TRBD2. V lost 6 bases and J lost 2; bases outside the gene matches: 2. Germline loops: CDR1 SQVTM, CDR2 ANQGSEA. This CDR3 comprises 12 residues. Here the CDR3 reads CSVKREQETQYF. CDR3 nucleotides: TGCAGCGTCAAGCGGGAGCAAGAGACCCAGTACTTC.

The chain links TRBV18 to TRBJ1-5; tentatively, D is TRBD1 (6 bases). V lost 5 bases, J lost 3 bases, and 17 bases lay in between. The CDR3 loop spans 16 amino acids. In germline, CDR1 is KGHSH, CDR2 LQKENI. DNA for the CDR3: TGTGCCAGCTCAAACCAAGGCGGGGGCAACAATCAGCCCCAGCATTTT. As protein: CASSNQGGGNNQPQHF.

The genes are TRBV6-6 and TRBJ1-6, with 7 bases matching TRBD1. J gave up 5 bases and V 2 bases, and 3 bases lay outside the gene matches. The CDR3 consists of 15 residues. Germline CDR1 and CDR2: MNHNY and SVGAGI (reference sequence). The CDR3 is CASSYTGDHNSPLHF. In DNA form, the CDR3 reads TGTGCCAGCAGTTACACAGGGGATCATAATTCACCCCTCCACTTT.

The chain combines TRBV12-3 or TRBV12-4 with TRBJ1-2, with TRBD1 matching over 8 bases. This CDR3 contains 13 residues. Trimming took 5 bases from V and 9 from J; bases not matched to a gene: 8. The CDR3 sequence: CASSPVWDRSYTF. The CDR3 nucleotides are TGTGCCAGCAGTCCAGTCTGGGACAGGAGCTACACCTTC.

The chain couples TRBV9 to TRBJ1-5; D may be TRBD1 (5 bases). The CDR3 has 15 amino acids. CDR1 and CDR2 from the germline V gene are SGDLS and YYNGEE. Deletions cut 3 bases from V and 3 bases from J, with 13 bases between. The CDR3: CASSASGGPNQPQHF. Written as DNA, the CDR3 is TGTGCCAGCAGCGCCTCCGGGGGTCCCAATCAGCCCCAGCATTTT.

The DNA for the CDR3 is TGTGCCAGCAGCTTGGGACACCCGAGCACCGGGGAGCTGTTTTTT. Amino acid sequence: CASSLGHPSTGELFF. The rearrangement joins TRBV7-9 to TRBJ2-2, with a possible D match to TRBD1 (6 bases). Trimming pared 3 bases from V and 4 bases from J, leaving 12 bases between. This CDR3 spans 15 amino acids. From germline, CDR1 is SEHNR and CDR2 FQNEAQ (reference sequence).

The chain couples TRBV7-9 to TRBJ1-2; 9 bases map to TRBD1. The CDR3 is made up of 15 amino acids. Germline V gene data show CDR1 as SEHNR and CDR2 as FQNEAQ (reference sequence). J was trimmed by 3 bases and V by 1 base; bases with no gene match: 3. CDR3 DNA: TGTGCCAGCAGCTTAGTGACAGGGGGAGACTATGGCTACACCTTC. Translation: CASSLVTGGDYGYTF. Drawing the rest from reference TRBV7-9 and TRBJ1-2, the complete variable domain is DTGVSQNPRHKITKRGQNVTFRCDPISEHNRLYWYRQTLGQGPEFLTYFQNEAQLEKSRLLSDRFSAERPKGSFSTLEIQRTEQGDSAMYLCASSLVTGGDYGYTFGSGTRLTVV.